What follows describes a single TCR beta chain. Its antigen remains unidentified. This CDR3 region has 15 residues. Germline lookup yields CDR1 WNHNN and CDR2 SYGVQD (reference sequence). V lost 5 bases, J lost 5 bases, and 9 bases stayed unmatched. The entry originates in a study of blood T cell dynamics during melanoma immunotherapy. Time point of the sample: pre-treatment baseline. Prior systemic cancer therapy, immunosuppressant use and other active malignancies excluded patients. Clones were sequenced by immunoSEQ multiplex PCR, and TCRdb holds only the in-frame ones, with some missing. The sample has fewer than 20,000 clones; about nine tenths are singletons. General observations from the study: It remained unknown if the driving T cell clones were melanoma-specific.

Sample: blood, taken from a patient treated with checkpoint blockade. V usage is TRBV10-1 and J usage is TRBJ2-7, with 10 bases that match TRBD1. The receptor was isolated from a human donor with melanoma. This CDR3 is CASSRDRGGFHEQYF. The CDR3 region has the DNA TGCGCCAGCAGTCGGGACAGGGGAGGTTTCCACGAGCAGTACTTC.